The text below deals with one TCR beta chain. The target antigen is unknown. The V segment lost 3 bases and the J segment 2 bases; nucleotides outside the gene matches: 5. Germline lookup yields CDR1 SGDLS and CDR2 YYNGEE. The CDR3 length is 16 residues. This entry is derived from a study of STAT5B mutations in CD4+ large granular lymphocyte leukemia. Regarding the study as a whole: No patients shared main leukemic clonotypes, though about 24% appeared at low frequency elsewhere. TRBV06-family usage was enriched in top patient clones (8/27) versus controls (2/35).

TCRdb's copy holds only in-frame clones and misses some; the assay was immunoSEQ multiplex PCR. The sample lists 40,000 to 50,000 clones; about 86% were seen once. Healthy controls were blood donor buffy coats. The sequenced sample consisted of CD4+ T cells from blood buffy coats. The chain joins TRBV9 to TRBJ1-3, with TRBD1 matching 10 bases. The receptor was derived from a human donor in good health. The DNA for the CDR3 is TGTGCCAGCAGCGCCCGACAGGGGGCCACTGGAAACACCATATATTTT. Translation: CASSARQGATGNTIYF.